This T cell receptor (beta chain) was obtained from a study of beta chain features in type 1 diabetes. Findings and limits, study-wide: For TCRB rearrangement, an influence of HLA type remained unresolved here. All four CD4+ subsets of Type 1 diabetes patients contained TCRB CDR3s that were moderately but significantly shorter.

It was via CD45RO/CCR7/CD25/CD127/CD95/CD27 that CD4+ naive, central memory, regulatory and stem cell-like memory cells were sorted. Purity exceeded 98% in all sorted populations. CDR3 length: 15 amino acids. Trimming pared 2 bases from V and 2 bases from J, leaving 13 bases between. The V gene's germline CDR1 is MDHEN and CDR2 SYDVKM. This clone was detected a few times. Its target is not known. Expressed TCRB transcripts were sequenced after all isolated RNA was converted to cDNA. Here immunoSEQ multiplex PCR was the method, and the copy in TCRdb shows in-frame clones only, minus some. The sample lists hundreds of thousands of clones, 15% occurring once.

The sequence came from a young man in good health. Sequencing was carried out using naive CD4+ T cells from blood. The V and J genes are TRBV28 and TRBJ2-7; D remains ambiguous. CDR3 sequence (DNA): TGTGCCAGCAGTTTAGTTGGCATCCTGGCCTACGAGCAGTACTTC. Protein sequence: CASSLVGILAYEQYF.